This TCR beta chain is drawn from a study of blood T cell repertoires in COVID-19. This CDR3 has 13 amino acids. The germline CDR1 and CDR2 sequences are LNHDA and SQIVND (reference sequence). V was clipped by 5 bases and J by 11 bases; unmatched bases: 9. Libraries were prepared by immunoSEQ multiplex PCR; TCRdb keeps only in-frame clonotypes and omits some of them. The data hold approximately 180,000 clones, with 88% observed a single time. This TCR derives from a man aged 35 to 55 with active or convalescent COVID-19. This chain links TRBV19 with TRBJ1-1; 9 nucleotides line up with TRBD1. The source material was peripheral blood. CDR3 sequence (DNA): TGTGCCAGTAGTGTACAGGGGGCTGTCGCGGCTTTCTTT. Protein product: CASSVQGAVAAFF.